These 21 T cell receptor beta chains originate from one sample sequenced in a study of cytomegalovirus exposure and HLA in healthy donors. The PCR used 60 Vbeta and 13 Jbeta primers. Produced via immunoSEQ multiplex PCR; TCRdb's table is partial and in-frame only. The top ten hold roughly a tenth of the sample, which has about 160,000 clones, around 82% seen once. The sequencing input was PBMCs. These receptors were taken from a man between 45 and 60 years old in good health and CMV-seropositive.

V and J are TRBV7-8 and TRBJ1-4, with TRBD1 as a possible D gene (6 bases). Germline V gene sequence: CDR1 SGHVS, CDR2 FQNEAQ. The CDR3 totals 15 residues. Trimming shortened V by 5 bases and J by 2 bases, and 12 bases separated the two germline ends. For the CDR3, the DNA is TGTGCCAGCAGCCAACAGGGAGGGACTAATGAAAAACTGTTTTTT. The encoded protein is CASSQQGGTNEKLFF.

This clone was detected many times. This rearrangement joins TRBV10-3 to TRBJ2-1; D uncertain. Germline-derived CDR1 and CDR2 are ENHRY and SYGVKD. V was clipped by 0 bases and J by 5 bases, with 5 bases between them. The CDR3 has 13 residues. The CDR3: CAISESRDNEQFF. The CDR3 DNA reads TGTGCCATCAGTGAGTCTCGGGACAATGAGCAGTTCTTC.

This chain links TRBV30 with TRBJ2-2; possibly TRBD2 for D (5 bases). Trimming removed 5 bases at V and 13 bases at J, with 14 bases between. The CDR3 is 11 amino acids. CDR1 and CDR2 from the germline V gene are GTSNPN and SVGIG (reference sequence). The DNA of the CDR3 is TGTGCCTGGGGCCGGGAACTATCGCTGTTTTTT. Amino acid sequence: CAWGRELSLFF.

This chain links TRBV4-1 with TRBJ1-1; D call uncertain. Germline CDR1 and CDR2: MGHRA and YSYEKL. This CDR3 has 13 amino acids. Trimming left V 0 bases short and J 5 bases short, with 7 bases between. The CDR3 DNA reads TGCGCCAGCAGCCAAGATCAGTGGACTGAAGCTTTCTTT. It codes for CASSQDQWTEAFF.

The rearrangement links TRBV4-3 to TRBJ1-3, with no clear D. CDR3 length: 18 residues. CDR1 is LGHNA, CDR2 YSLEER, per germline. The germline V and J ends were trimmed by 3 bases and 0 bases, with 18 bases remaining between them. For the CDR3, the DNA is TGCGCCAGCAGCCAGTTAGGCGGGAGCCATTACTCTGGAAACACCATATATTTT. As protein: CASSQLGGSHYSGNTIYF.

This chain links TRBV2 with TRBJ2-7; TRBD2 matches at 8 bases. Germline assignment: CDR1 SNHLY and CDR2 FYNNEI. This CDR3 is 16 amino acids long. The J segment lost 7 bases and the V segment lost 6 bases, leaving 17 bases of the junction unmatched. The CDR3 protein is CASRSQSYFGTREQYF. CDR3 DNA sequence: TGTGCCAGCAGGTCACAGAGCTACTTCGGGACTAGGGAGCAGTACTTC.

The chain has TRBV11-2 and TRBJ2-1; 8 bases are shared with TRBD2. The CDR3 contains 15 residues. The ends lost 5 bases at V and 6 bases at J; junction bases unmatched: 9. Germline lookup yields CDR1 SGHAT and CDR2 FQNNGV. The CDR3 sequence: CASSRAAGGSNEQFF. The CDR3 DNA sequence: TGTGCCAGCAGCCGGGCTGCGGGGGGAAGCAATGAGCAGTTCTTC. Using reference TRBV11-2 and TRBJ2-1 for the parts outside the CDR3, the full variable domain is EAGVAQSPRYKIIEKRQSVAFWCNPISGHATLYWYQQILGQGPKLLIQFQNNGVVDDSQLPKDRFSAERLKGVDSTLKIQPAKLEDSAVYLCASSRAAGGSNEQFFGPGTRLTVL.

The V and J genes are TRBV6-4 and TRBJ2-1; D unclear. The CDR3 is made up of 13 amino acids. Germline V gives CDR1 MRHNA, CDR2 SNTAGT. The germline V and J ends were trimmed by 0 bases and 5 bases, with 5 bases remaining between them. CDR3: CASSDSDNNEQFF. The CDR3 region has the DNA TGTGCCAGCAGTGACTCAGACAACAATGAGCAGTTCTTC.

This chain links TRBV19 with TRBJ2-1; 10 nucleotides align to TRBD1. V lost 9 bases and J lost 8; bases outside the gene matches: 13. Germline V gene lookup returns CDR1 LNHDA and CDR2 SQIVND (reference sequence). The CDR3 extends over 15 amino acids. The CDR3 protein is CASQDLGQGFDEQFF. Here the CDR3 DNA reads TGTGCCAGCCAAGACCTGGGACAGGGGTTTGATGAGCAGTTCTTC.

The CDR3 coding sequence is TGTGCCAGCACTAGCGTGGCGAACACCGGGGAGCTGTTTTTT. Its translation: CASTSVANTGELFF. The rearrangement uses TRBV6-6 and TRBJ2-2; possible D gene TRBD2, 6 bases. The CDR3 has 14 residues. The germline V gene encodes CDR1 MNHNY and CDR2 SVGAGI (reference sequence). Between the trimmed V and J ends, which lost 7 bases and 0 bases, there was a span of 9 bases.

This clone was seen a single time. The chain is built from TRBV29-1 and TRBJ1-4; D call uncertain. The germline gives CDR1 SQVTM, CDR2 ANQGSEA. CDR3 length: 12 amino acids. V lost 5 bases to trimming and J lost 7 bases, with 11 bases between them. CDR3 nucleotides: TGCAGCGTTCGGAGAGGGAGTGAAAAACTGTTTTTT. As protein: CSVRRGSEKLFF.

J is TRBJ2-1 and V is TRBV9; weak D call: TRBD1 (6 bases). Germline V gene sequence: CDR1 SGDLS, CDR2 YYNGEE. The CDR3 is made up of 15 amino acids. Trimming took off 4 bases at V and 0 bases at J, with 11 bases between the two ends. The CDR3 DNA reads as TGTGCCAGCAGCCCCCAGGGGAGCTCCTACAATGAGCAGTTCTTC. Translated, it gives CASSPQGSSYNEQFF.

The chain recombines TRBV19 with TRBJ2-5; a weak D match, TRBD1 (6 bases). CDR3 length: 15 amino acids. In germline, CDR1 is LNHDA, CDR2 SQIVND (reference sequence). V was cut by 5 bases and J by 0 bases, with 13 bases left in between. The CDR3 region has the DNA TGTGCCAGTAGTGTACAGGGACAATACCAAGAGACCCAGTACTTC. Residues: CASSVQGQYQETQYF.

This chain connects TRBV5-6 to TRBJ2-3, with 7 bases matching TRBD2. Germline V lookup: CDR1 SGHDT, CDR2 YYEEEE. V shed 2 bases and J 10 bases; nucleotides not matched to a gene: 1. The CDR3 consists of 11 residues. The CDR3 nucleotides read TGTGCCAGCAGCTTCGGGGGGTCGCAGTATTTT. The encoded protein is CASSFGGSQYF.

V gene TRBV5-6 combines with J gene TRBJ1-1; 7 bases fit TRBD1. CDR3 size: 14 residues. The germline gives CDR1 SGHDT, CDR2 YYEEEE. The J segment lost 1 base and the V segment lost 4 bases, leaving 4 bases of the junction unmatched. The CDR3 sequence is CASSGTASNTEAFF. CDR3 nucleotides: TGTGCCAGCAGCGGGACAGCCTCGAACACTGAAGCTTTCTTT.

This clone appeared a single time. V is TRBV5-1 and J is TRBJ2-1, with D perhaps TRBD1 (5 bases). Trimming removed 2 bases from V and 5 bases from J, with 20 bases in between. Germline CDR1 reads SGHRS; CDR2 reads YFSETQ. The CDR3 totals 17 residues. CDR3 sequence: CASSFALASMGHNEQFF. CDR3 DNA: TGCGCCAGCAGCTTCGCGTTGGCAAGCATGGGGCACAATGAGCAGTTCTTC.

V usage is TRBV6-5 and J usage is TRBJ2-7; 8 positions match TRBD1. J lost 3 bases, V lost 5 bases, and 6 bases had no gene match. CDR3 length equals 14 residues. CDR1 and CDR2 from the germline V gene are MNHEY and SVGAGI. The CDR3 reads CASSDMTGDYEQYF. CDR3 nucleotides: TGTGCCAGCAGTGATATGACAGGGGACTACGAGCAGTACTTC.

As for this clone: Relative to the germline gene, one junction end is altered; a read error may explain this. This chain connects TRBV7-9 to TRBJ2-3, with D perhaps TRBD2 (6 bases). CDR1 is SEHNR, CDR2 FQNEAQ, per germline (reference sequence). The CDR3 extends over 16 amino acids. The CDR3 nucleotides are TGTGTCAGCAGCCCACGGACTACCCGCAAAGCAGATACGCAGTATTTT. It specifies CVSSPRTTRKADTQYF.

This chain links TRBV7-3 with TRBJ2-5, with 7 bases matching TRBD2. Germline V gene sequence: CDR1 SGHTA, CDR2 FQGTGA. The CDR3 loop spans 15 amino acids. V shed 1 base, J shed 4 bases, and the junction held 6 bases outside the gene matches. CDR3 DNA: TGTGCCAGCAGCTTAATCGGCGGGAGAGGAGAGACCCAGTACTTC. Encoded protein: CASSLIGGRGETQYF.

The V call is TRBV19, the J call TRBJ1-1; no clear D. CDR3 length: 13 residues. CDR1 and CDR2 from the germline V gene are LNHDA and SQIVND (reference sequence). The V and J ends lost 10 bases and 1 base respectively, with 13 bases between them. DNA for the CDR3: TGTGCCACCTCTCGGGTTGGGAACACTGAAGCTTTCTTT. Translation: CATSRVGNTEAFF.

This clone was found once. The chain has TRBV6-5 and TRBJ1-1, with D hard to call. The CDR3 has 13 residues. CDR1 is MNHEY and CDR2 is SVGAGI in the germline V gene. V shed 5 bases and J shed 2 bases, with 9 bases lying between them. The CDR3 reads CASSIHKNTEAFF. Written as DNA, the CDR3 is TGTGCCAGCAGTATTCACAAAAACACTGAAGCTTTCTTT.